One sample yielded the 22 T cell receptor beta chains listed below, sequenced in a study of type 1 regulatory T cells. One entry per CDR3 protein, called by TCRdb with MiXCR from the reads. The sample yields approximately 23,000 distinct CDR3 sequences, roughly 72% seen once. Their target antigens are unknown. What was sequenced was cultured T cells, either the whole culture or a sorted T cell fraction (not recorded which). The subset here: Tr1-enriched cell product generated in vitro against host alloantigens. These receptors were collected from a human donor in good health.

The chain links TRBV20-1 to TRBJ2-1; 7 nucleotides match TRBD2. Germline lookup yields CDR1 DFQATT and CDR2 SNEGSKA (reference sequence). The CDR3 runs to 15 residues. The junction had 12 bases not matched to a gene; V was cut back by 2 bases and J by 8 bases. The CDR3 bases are TGCAGTGCTAGACCTAGCGGAGGGTTGGCGGATGAGCAGTTCTTC. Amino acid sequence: CSARPSGGLADEQFF.

The DNA for the CDR3 is TGTGCCAGCAGCACCCGGGAATTCTACTCATACAATGAGCAGTTCTTC. Protein product: CASSTREFYSYNEQFF. This chain links TRBV5-6 with TRBJ2-1; D perhaps matches TRBD2 (5 bases). There are 16 residues in the CDR3. The V end lost 4 bases, the J end lost 4 bases, and 18 bases lay between the germline ends. Looked up from germline, CDR1 is SGHDT and CDR2 is YYEEEE.

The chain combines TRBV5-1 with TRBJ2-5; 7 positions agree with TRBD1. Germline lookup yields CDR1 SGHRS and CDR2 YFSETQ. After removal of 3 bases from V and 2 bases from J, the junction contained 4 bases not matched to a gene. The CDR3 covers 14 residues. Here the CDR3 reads CASSSLTGQETQYF. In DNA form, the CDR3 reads TGCGCCAGCAGCTCCTTGACAGGGCAAGAGACCCAGTACTTC.

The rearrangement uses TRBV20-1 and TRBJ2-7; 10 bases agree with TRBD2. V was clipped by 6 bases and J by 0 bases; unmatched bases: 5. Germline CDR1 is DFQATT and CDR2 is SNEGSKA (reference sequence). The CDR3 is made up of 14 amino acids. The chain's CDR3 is CSAESGGASYEQYF. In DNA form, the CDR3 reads TGCAGTGCGGAAAGCGGGGGGGCCTCCTACGAGCAGTACTTC.

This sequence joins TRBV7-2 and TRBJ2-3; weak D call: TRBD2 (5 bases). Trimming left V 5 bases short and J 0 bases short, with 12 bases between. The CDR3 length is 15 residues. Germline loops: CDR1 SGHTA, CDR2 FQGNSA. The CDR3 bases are TGTGCCAGCAGCCCAGACTACCTTAGCACAGATACGCAGTATTTT. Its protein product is CASSPDYLSTDTQYF.

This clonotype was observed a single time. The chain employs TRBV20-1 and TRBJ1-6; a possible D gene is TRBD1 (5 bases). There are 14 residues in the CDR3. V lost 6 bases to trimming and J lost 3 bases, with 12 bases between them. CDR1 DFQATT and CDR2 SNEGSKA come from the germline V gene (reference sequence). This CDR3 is CSALRQNYNSPLHF. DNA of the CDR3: TGCAGTGCATTGAGACAGAACTATAATTCACCCCTCCACTTT.

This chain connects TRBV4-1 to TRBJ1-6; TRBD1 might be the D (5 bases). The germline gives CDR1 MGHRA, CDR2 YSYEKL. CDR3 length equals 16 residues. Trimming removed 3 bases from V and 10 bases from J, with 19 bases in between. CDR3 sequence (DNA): TGCGCCAGCAGCCAGGGATCCGGGACTGATCGATCACCCCTCCACTTT. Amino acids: CASSQGSGTDRSPLHF.

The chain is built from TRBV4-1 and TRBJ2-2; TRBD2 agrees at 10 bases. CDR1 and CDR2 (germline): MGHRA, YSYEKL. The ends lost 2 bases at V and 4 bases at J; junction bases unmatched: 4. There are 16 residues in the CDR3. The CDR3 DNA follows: TGCGCCAGCAGCCAATTACGACTAGCGGGCACCGGGGAGCTGTTTTTT. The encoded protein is CASSQLRLAGTGELFF.

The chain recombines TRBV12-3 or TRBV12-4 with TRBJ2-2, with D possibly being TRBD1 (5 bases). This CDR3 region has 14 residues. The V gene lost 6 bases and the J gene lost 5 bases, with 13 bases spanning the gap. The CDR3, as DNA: TGTGCCAGCAGGCCTACAGGAATAACCGGGGAGCTGTTTTTT. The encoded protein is CASRPTGITGELFF.

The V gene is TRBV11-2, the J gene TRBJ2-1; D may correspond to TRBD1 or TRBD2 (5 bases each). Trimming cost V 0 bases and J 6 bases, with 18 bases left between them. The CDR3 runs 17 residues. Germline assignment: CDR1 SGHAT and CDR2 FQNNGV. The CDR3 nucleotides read TGTGCCAGCAGCTTAGAAGGGCACGGGGCCCACTTCAATGAGCAGTTCTTC. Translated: CASSLEGHGAHFNEQFF.

Written as DNA, the CDR3 is TGTGCCAGCACCGAAGGGGGGGGCGCGGGGGGAAACACTGAAGCTTTCTTT. This sequence encodes CASTEGGGAGGNTEAFF. The V gene is TRBV28, the J gene TRBJ1-1, with a weak D call TRBD1 (6 bases). Trimming removed 7 bases at V and 2 bases at J, with 23 bases between. The CDR3 runs to 17 residues. The germline CDR1 and CDR2 sequences are MDHEN and SYDVKM.

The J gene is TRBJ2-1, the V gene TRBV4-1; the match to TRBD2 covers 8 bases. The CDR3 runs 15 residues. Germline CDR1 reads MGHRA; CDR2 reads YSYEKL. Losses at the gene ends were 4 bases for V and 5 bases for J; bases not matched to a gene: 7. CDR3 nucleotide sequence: TGCGCCAGCAGCCGCGACGGGGGGGTCGACAATGAGCAGTTCTTC. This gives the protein CASSRDGGVDNEQFF.

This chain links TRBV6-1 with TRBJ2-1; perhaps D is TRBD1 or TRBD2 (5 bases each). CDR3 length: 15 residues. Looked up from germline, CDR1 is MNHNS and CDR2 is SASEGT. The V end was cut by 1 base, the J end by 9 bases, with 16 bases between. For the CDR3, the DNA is TGTGCCAGCAGTGAAGGGACAAGGCGTGGGGGTGAGCAGTTCTTC. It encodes CASSEGTRRGGEQFF.

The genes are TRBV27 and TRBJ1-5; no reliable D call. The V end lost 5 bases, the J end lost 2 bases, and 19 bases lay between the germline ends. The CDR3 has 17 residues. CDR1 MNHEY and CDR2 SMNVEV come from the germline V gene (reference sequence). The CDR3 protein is CASSLYPPWQGNQPQHF. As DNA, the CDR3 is TGTGCCAGCAGTCTCTACCCACCGTGGCAGGGCAATCAGCCCCAGCATTTT.

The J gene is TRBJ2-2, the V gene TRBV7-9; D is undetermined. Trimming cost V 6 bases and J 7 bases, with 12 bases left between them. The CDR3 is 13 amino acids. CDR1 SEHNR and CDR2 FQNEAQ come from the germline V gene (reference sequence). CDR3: CASRPSYGGELFF. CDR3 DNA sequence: TGTGCCAGCAGACCCTCGTATGGCGGGGAGCTGTTTTTT.

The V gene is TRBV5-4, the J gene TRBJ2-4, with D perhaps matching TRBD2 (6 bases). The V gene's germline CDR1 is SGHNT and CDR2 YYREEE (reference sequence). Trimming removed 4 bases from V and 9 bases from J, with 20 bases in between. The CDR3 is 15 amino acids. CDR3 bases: TGTGCCAGCAGCCCGACTAGAGGGCTCGGTGGCATTCAGTACTTC. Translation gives CASSPTRGLGGIQYF.

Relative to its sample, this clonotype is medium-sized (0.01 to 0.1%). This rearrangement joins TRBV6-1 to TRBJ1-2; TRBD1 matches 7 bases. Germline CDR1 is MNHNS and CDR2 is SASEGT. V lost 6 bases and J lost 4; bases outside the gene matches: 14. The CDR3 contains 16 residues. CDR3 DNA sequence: TGTGCCAGCAGCGTAGGGACAGCCTCCATCCTCTATGGCTACACCTTC. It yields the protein CASSVGTASILYGYTF.

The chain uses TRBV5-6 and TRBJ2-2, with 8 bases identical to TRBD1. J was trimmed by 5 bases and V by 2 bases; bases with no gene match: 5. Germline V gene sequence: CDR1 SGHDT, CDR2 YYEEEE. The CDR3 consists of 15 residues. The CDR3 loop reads CASSFWDRTTGELFF. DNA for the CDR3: TGTGCCAGCAGCTTTTGGGACAGGACAACCGGGGAGCTGTTTTTT.

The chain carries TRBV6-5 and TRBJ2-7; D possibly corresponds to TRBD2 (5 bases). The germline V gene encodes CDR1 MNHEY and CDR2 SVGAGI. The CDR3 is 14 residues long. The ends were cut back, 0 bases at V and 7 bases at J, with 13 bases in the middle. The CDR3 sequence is CASSYSGTSGEQYF. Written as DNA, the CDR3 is TGTGCCAGCAGTTACTCTGGAACTAGTGGGGAGCAGTACTTC.

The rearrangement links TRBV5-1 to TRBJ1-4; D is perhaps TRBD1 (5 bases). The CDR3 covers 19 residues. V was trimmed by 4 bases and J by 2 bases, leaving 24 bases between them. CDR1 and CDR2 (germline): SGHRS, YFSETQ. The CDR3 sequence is CASSGQPGRLMGTNEKLFF. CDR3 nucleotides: TGCGCCAGCAGCGGGCAACCGGGACGCCTCATGGGGACTAATGAAAAACTGTTTTTT.

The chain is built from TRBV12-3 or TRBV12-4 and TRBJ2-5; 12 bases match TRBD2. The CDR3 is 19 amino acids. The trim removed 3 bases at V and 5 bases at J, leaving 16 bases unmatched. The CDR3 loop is CASSFGLAGGPSLGETQYF. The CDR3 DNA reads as TGTGCCAGCAGTTTTGGGCTAGCGGGGGGGCCGAGCTTGGGGGAGACCCAGTACTTC.

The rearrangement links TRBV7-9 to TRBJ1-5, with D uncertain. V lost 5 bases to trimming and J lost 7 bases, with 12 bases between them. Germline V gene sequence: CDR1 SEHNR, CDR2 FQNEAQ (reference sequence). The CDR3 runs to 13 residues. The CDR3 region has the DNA TGTGCCAGCAGCATGGAGGCTCACCAGCCCCAGCATTTT. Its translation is CASSMEAHQPQHF. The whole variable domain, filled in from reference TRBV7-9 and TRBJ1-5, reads DTGVSQNPRHKITKRGQNVTFRCDPISEHNRLYWYRQTLGQGPEFLTYFQNEAQLEKSRLLSDRFSAERPKGSFSTLEIQRTEQGDSAMYLCASSMEAHQPQHFGDGTRLSIL.